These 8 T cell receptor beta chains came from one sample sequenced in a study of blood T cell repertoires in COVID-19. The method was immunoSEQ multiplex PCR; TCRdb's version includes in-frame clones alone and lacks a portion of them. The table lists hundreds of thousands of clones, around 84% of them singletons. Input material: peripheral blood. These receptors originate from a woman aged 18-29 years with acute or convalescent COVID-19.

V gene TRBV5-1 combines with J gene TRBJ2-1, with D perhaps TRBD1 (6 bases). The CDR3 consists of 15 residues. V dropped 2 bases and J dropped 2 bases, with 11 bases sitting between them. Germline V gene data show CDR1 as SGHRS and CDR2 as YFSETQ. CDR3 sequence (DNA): TGCGCCAGCAGCTTTTCGGGACACCCCTACAATGAGCAGTTCTTC. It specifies CASSFSGHPYNEQFF.

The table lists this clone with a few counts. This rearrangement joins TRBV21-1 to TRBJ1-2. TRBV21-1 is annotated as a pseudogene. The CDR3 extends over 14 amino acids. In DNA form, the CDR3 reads TGTGCCAGCAGGCCCCGACTTTCTTGGTATGGCTACACCTTC. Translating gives CASRPRLSWYGYTF.

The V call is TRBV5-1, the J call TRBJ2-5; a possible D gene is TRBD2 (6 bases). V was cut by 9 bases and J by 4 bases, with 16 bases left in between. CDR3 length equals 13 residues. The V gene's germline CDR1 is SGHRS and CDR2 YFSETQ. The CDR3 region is CATKGGQGETQYF. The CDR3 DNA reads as TGCGCCACCAAGGGAGGTCAGGGAGAGACCCAGTACTTC.

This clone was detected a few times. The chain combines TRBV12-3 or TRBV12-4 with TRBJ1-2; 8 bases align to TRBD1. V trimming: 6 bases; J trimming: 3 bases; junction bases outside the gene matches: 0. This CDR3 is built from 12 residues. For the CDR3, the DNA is TGTGCCAGCAGGGACAGGGACTATGGCTACACCTTC. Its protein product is CASRDRDYGYTF.

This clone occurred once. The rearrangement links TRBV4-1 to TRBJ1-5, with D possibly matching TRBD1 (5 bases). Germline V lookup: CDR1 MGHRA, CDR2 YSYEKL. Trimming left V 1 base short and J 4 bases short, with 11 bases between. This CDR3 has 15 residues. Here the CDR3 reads CASSQAGRGNQPQHF. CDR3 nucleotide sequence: TGCGCCAGCAGCCAAGCGGGGAGGGGAAATCAGCCCCAGCATTTT.

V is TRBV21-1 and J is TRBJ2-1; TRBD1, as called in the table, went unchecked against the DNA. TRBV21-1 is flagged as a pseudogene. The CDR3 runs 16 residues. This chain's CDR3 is CASSKPQGAPYNEQFF. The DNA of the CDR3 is TGTGCCAGCAGCAAGCCACAGGGGGCCCCCTACAATGAGCAGTTCTTC.

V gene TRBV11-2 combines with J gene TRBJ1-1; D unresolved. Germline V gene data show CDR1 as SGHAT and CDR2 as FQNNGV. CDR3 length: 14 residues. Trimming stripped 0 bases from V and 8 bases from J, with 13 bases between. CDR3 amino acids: CASSLDLSSDEAFF. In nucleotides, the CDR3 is TGTGCCAGCAGCTTAGATCTTAGCTCAGACGAAGCTTTCTTT.

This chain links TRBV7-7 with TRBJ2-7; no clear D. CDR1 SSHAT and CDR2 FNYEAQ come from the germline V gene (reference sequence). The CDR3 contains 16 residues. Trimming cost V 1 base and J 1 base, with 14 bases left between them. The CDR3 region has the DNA TGTGCCAGCAGCTTAGGATGGGCAGCAGATTCCTACGAGCAGTACTTC. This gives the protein CASSLGWAADSYEQYF.